The 15 T cell receptor beta chains reported below all come from one sample, sequenced in a study of cytomegalovirus exposure and HLA in healthy donors. Profiling relied on immunoSEQ multiplex PCR, and the TCRdb table lists in-frame clones only, not all of them. The sample lists around 69,000 clones; just over 95% were seen once. The sequencing input was PBMCs. These receptors all stem from a young woman in good health and CMV-seropositive.

The chain is built from TRBV7-8 and TRBJ2-1; 9 positions match TRBD2. Germline trimming cut 5 bases from V and 4 bases from J; bases unmatched to any gene: 9. The CDR3 has 16 residues. From germline, CDR1 is SGHVS and CDR2 FQNEAQ. CDR3 loop: CASSARTSAQYNEQFF. CDR3 sequence (DNA): TGTGCCAGCAGCGCCCGGACTAGCGCCCAGTACAATGAGCAGTTCTTC.

This CDR3 reads CASSQVASYEQYF. CDR3 in DNA: TGTGCCAGCAGCCAAGTCGCCAGCTACGAGCAGTACTTC. The rearrangement links TRBV4-2 to TRBJ2-7; D remains ambiguous. V gave up 1 base and J gave up 3 bases, with 7 bases separating them. Germline values: CDR1 LGHNA, CDR2 YNFKEQ. This CDR3 is built from 13 residues.

The J gene is TRBJ1-1, the V gene TRBV5-5, with D possibly being TRBD1 (5 bases). V was cut by 4 bases and J by 4 bases, with 14 bases left in between. From germline, CDR1 is SGHKS and CDR2 YYEKEE (reference sequence). There are 14 residues in the CDR3. The CDR3 loop is CASSAGSFGTEAFF. The CDR3 DNA follows: TGTGCCAGCAGCGCAGGGTCTTTCGGCACTGAAGCTTTCTTT.

The gene calls are TRBV5-1 and TRBJ2-4, with 10 bases fitting TRBD2. Germline trimming cut 0 bases from V and 6 bases from J; bases unmatched to any gene: 12. The V gene's germline CDR1 is SGHRS and CDR2 YFSETQ. The CDR3 extends over 18 amino acids. CDR3 in DNA: TGCGCCAGCAGCTTGGCTGGGGCTAGCGGGAGTCGGGGAAACATTCAGTACTTC. Protein: CASSLAGASGSRGNIQYF.

The rearrangement links TRBV11-3 to TRBJ2-1; D not resolved. V dropped 0 bases and J dropped 2 bases, with 5 bases sitting between them. In germline, CDR1 is SGHNT, CDR2 YENEEA. This CDR3 spans 14 amino acids. CDR3 bases: TGTGCCAGCAGCTTAGATCTCCCCTACAATGAGCAGTTCTTC. Amino acids: CASSLDLPYNEQFF.

V gene TRBV5-4 combines with J gene TRBJ2-1, with 7 bases aligning to TRBD1. J gave up 5 bases and V 5 bases, and 13 bases lay outside the gene matches. This CDR3 contains 16 residues. In germline, CDR1 is SGHNT, CDR2 YYREEE (reference sequence). The CDR3 loop is CASSLRPGTVNNEQFF. The CDR3 DNA is TGTGCCAGCAGTTTACGGCCCGGGACAGTCAACAATGAGCAGTTCTTC.

Concerning this clone: The sample contains more than one DNA sequence encoding this CDR3. The chain links TRBV5-4 to TRBJ2-2; D is ambiguous. V lost 4 bases to trimming and J lost 5 bases, with 6 bases between them. CDR1 is SGHNT and CDR2 is YYREEE in the germline V gene (reference sequence). CDR3 size: 12 residues. In DNA form, the CDR3 reads TGTGCCAGCAGCCCCCGGACCGGGGAGCTGTTTTTT. This gives the protein CASSPRTGELFF.

The CDR3 protein is CASLKAGGPGELFF. In DNA, the CDR3 is TGTGCCAGTCTCAAAGCGGGAGGGCCCGGGGAGCTGTTTTTT. The chain links TRBV19 to TRBJ2-2; the match to TRBD2 covers 10 bases. V shed 8 bases, J shed 6 bases, and the junction held 6 bases outside the gene matches. The CDR3 consists of 14 residues. CDR1 and CDR2 from the germline V gene are LNHDA and SQIVND (reference sequence).

V usage is TRBV5-6 and J usage is TRBJ1-2; D gene ambiguous. The V and J ends lost 3 bases and 5 bases respectively, with 8 bases between them. CDR1 is SGHDT and CDR2 is YYEEEE in the germline V gene. This CDR3 has 12 amino acids. The CDR3 sequence: CASSSGEYGYTF. CDR3 nucleotide sequence: TGTGCCAGCAGCTCTGGGGAGTATGGCTACACCTTC.

The rearrangement uses TRBV28 and TRBJ2-3; 12 positions agree with TRBD1. In germline, CDR1 is MDHEN, CDR2 SYDVKM. J gave up 6 bases and V 5 bases, and 3 bases lay outside the gene matches. This CDR3 is 14 amino acids long. CDR3 DNA: TGTGCCAGCAGTGGGACAGGGGGCCTGGATACGCAGTATTTT. This translates into CASSGTGGLDTQYF.

The chain has TRBV19 and TRBJ2-6; TRBD2 is a possible D gene (6 bases). This CDR3 is built from 16 residues. V gave up 2 bases and J gave up 0 bases, with 8 bases separating them. The germline V gene has CDR1 LNHDA and CDR2 SQIVND (reference sequence). The CDR3 here is CASSIQGGSGANVLTF. CDR3 bases: TGTGCCAGTAGTATACAGGGAGGCTCTGGGGCCAACGTCCTGACTTTC.

V is TRBV7-2 and J is TRBJ2-3; 9 bases align to TRBD2. Germline loops: CDR1 SGHTA, CDR2 FQGNSA. The CDR3 loop spans 15 amino acids. Germline trimming cut 6 bases from V and 3 bases from J; bases unmatched to any gene: 7. The chain's CDR3 is CASRPGSGRTDTQYF. The CDR3 DNA reads TGTGCCAGCAGGCCAGGGAGCGGGAGGACAGATACGCAGTATTTT.

The chain links TRBV30 to TRBJ2-5; D perhaps matches TRBD2 (6 bases). The V gene lost 0 bases and the J gene lost 5 bases, with 10 bases spanning the gap. The CDR3 totals 13 residues. Germline loops: CDR1 GTSNPN, CDR2 SVGIG (reference sequence). As DNA, the CDR3 is TGTGCCTGGAGTGTACGGGAGCGGGAGACCCAGTACTTC. Amino acid sequence: CAWSVRERETQYF.

This clone was seen only once. V gene TRBV6-5 combines with J gene TRBJ2-1; TRBD2 agrees at 8 bases. CDR1 and CDR2 from the germline V gene are MNHEY and SVGAGI. V shed 0 bases, J shed 9 bases, and the junction held 7 bases outside the gene matches. This CDR3 region has 15 residues. CDR3 residues: CASSYSVAGTSEQFF. The CDR3 bases are TGTGCCAGCAGTTACTCCGTAGCGGGGACAAGTGAGCAGTTCTTC.

This sequence joins TRBV5-4 and TRBJ2-7; perhaps TRBD2 as D (5 bases). Germline V lookup: CDR1 SGHNT, CDR2 YYREEE (reference sequence). Between the trimmed V and J ends, which lost 4 bases and 0 bases, there was a span of 14 bases. There are 15 residues in the CDR3. The CDR3 protein is CASSPRGMSSYEQYF. The CDR3 DNA is TGTGCCAGCAGCCCCCGAGGGATGAGCTCCTACGAGCAGTACTTC.